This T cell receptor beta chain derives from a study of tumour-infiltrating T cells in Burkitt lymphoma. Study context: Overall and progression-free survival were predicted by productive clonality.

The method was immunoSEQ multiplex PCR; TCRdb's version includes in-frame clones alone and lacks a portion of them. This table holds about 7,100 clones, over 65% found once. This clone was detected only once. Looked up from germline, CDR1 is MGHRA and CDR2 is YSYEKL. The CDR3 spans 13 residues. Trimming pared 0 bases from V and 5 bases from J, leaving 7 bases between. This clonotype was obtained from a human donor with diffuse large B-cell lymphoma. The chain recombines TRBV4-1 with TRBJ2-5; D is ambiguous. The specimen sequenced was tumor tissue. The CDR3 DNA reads TGCGCCAGCAGCCAAGAACGAAGGGAGACCCAGTACTTC. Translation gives CASSQERRETQYF.